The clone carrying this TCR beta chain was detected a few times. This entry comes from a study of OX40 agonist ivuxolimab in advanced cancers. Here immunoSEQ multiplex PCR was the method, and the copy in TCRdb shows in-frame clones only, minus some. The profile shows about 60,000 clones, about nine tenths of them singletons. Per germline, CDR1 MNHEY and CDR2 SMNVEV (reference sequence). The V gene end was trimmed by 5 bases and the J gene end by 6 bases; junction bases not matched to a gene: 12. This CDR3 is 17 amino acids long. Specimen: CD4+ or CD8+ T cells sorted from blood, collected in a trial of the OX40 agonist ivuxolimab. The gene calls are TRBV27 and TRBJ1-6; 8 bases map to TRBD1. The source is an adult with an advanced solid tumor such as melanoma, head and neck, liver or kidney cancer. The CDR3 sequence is CASSNSQDRASNSPLHF. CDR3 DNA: TGTGCCAGCAGTAACTCTCAGGACAGGGCTTCTAATTCACCCCTCCACTTT.